This T cell receptor (beta chain) is drawn from a study of T-cell reconstitution after alpha-beta-depleted transplantation in children. Molecular barcoding with unique molecular identifiers was used for the TCRbeta library. TCRdb re-called the PCR reads with MiXCR, one entry per CDR3 protein. The sample lists approximately 350,000 distinct CDR3 sequences, about a tenth occurring once. This clonotype showed up just a few times. The germline gives CDR1 ENHRY, CDR2 SYGVKD. The CDR3 totals 17 residues. V was pared by 0 bases and J by 2 bases, with 5 bases of the junction left unmatched. The chain is built from TRBV10-3 and TRBJ1-3, with 9 bases identical to TRBD1. The sample was PBMCs from the stem cell graft donor, taken from the stem cell graft. This clonotype originated in a human donor who donated a stem cell graft to a child with acute lymphoblastic leukemia. The CDR3 coding sequence is TGTGCCATCAGTGAGTCCGGACAGGGGCTTCCTGGAAACACCATATATTTT. Protein: CAISESGQGLPGNTIYF.